Shown below are 28 T cell receptor beta chains from a single sample sequenced in a study of regulatory T cells in long-lasting Graves disease. The time point: newly diagnosed GD, antithyroid drugs for less than 3 months. The TCR library used RNA extracted from PBMCs. According to the study, TCR beta libraries were built with iRepertoire HTBI primers and CDR3-region Arm-PCR. From the multiplex PCR reads, TCRdb called clonotypes with MiXCR, one entry per CDR3 protein. The sample includes around 450,000 distinct CDR3 sequences, about 15% seen only once; the top ten take over 15%. This sample was also put to use in a study of T cells in Graves' hyperthyroidism and ophthalmopathy.

Sequencing used peripheral blood mononuclear cells (PBMCs), obtained at new diagnosis, from a patient treated with antithyroid drugs. The receptors here all came from a woman in her thirties with Graves disease.

Only a few counts were recorded for this clonotype. The J gene is TRBJ1-1, the V gene TRBV5-1; no clear D gene. V gave up 7 bases and J gave up 0 bases, with 10 bases separating them. CDR1 is SGHRS and CDR2 is YFSETQ in the germline V gene. There are 13 residues in the CDR3. The CDR3 DNA sequence: TGCGCCAGCTCAAGTAGAGTGAACACTGAAGCTTTCTTT. Translated: CASSSRVNTEAFF.

The chain combines TRBV27 with TRBJ1-6; D is unclear. CDR1 is MNHEY and CDR2 is SMNVEV in the germline V gene (reference sequence). This CDR3 region has 14 residues. Trimming took off 3 bases at V and 7 bases at J, with 10 bases between the two ends. DNA of the CDR3: TGTGCCAGCAGTTTTAGACCGCACAATTCACCCCTCCACTTT. Amino acids: CASSFRPHNSPLHF.

This clonotype turned up a few times. The chain is built from TRBV6-1 and TRBJ2-3; D uncertain. The J call could be wrong; TRBJ2-1 is a better fit for the DNA end. This CDR3 has 11 amino acids. Germline V gives CDR1 MNHNS, CDR2 SASEGT. CDR3 loop: CASSDSYEQFF. CDR3 sequence (DNA): TGTGCCAGCAGTGACTCCTACGAGCAGTTCTTC.

This clonotype was detected only a few times. A read error may produce the germline difference seen at one junction end. The chain uses TRBV24-1 and TRBJ1-1; no firm D call. This CDR3 comprises 13 residues. Per the germline V gene, CDR1 is KGHDR and CDR2 is SFDVKD. The CDR3 loop is CATSTGLNTGAFF. In nucleotides, the CDR3 is TGTGCCACCAGTACCGGATTGAACACTGGAGCTTTCTTT.

This clonotype was detected ten times or more. The V gene is TRBV5-1, the J gene TRBJ2-7, with D possibly called TRBD1 or TRBD2 (5 bases each). The V end was cut by 0 bases, the J end by 2 bases, with 9 bases between. This CDR3 comprises 14 residues. In germline, CDR1 is SGHRS, CDR2 YFSETQ. In DNA form, the CDR3 reads TGCGCCAGCAGCTTGGGAGCGGACACCTACGAGCAGTACTTC. Translation gives CASSLGADTYEQYF.

Many counts were recorded for this clonotype. V and J are TRBV30 and TRBJ2-1, with 8 bases fitting TRBD2. Per germline, CDR1 GTSNPN and CDR2 SVGIG (reference sequence). V shed 2 bases and J 9 bases; nucleotides not matched to a gene: 9. CDR3 length: 14 residues. The CDR3 here is CAWSTRGGRGEQFF. The DNA of the CDR3 is TGTGCCTGGAGTACCCGGGGGGGACGGGGTGAGCAGTTCTTC.

The chain couples TRBV5-6 to TRBJ2-4, with D tentatively TRBD2 (5 bases). Per the germline V gene, CDR1 is SGHDT and CDR2 is YYEEEE. Trimming shortened V by 4 bases and J by 7 bases, and 15 bases separated the two germline ends. The CDR3 length is 14 residues. The CDR3 DNA follows: TGTGCCAGCAGCCCCGGCCAGCCGGGGAACATTCAGTACTTC. Translated, it gives CASSPGQPGNIQYF.

This clonotype was found many times. An end of the junction differs from the germline gene, which may be a read error. The chain uses TRBV5-1 and TRBJ2-7; D gene ambiguous. The CDR3 runs 13 residues. In germline, CDR1 is SGHRS, CDR2 YFSETQ. The CDR3, as DNA: TGTGCCAGCAGCTCCGGCGCAGTCTACGAGCAGTACTTC. This encodes CASSSGAVYEQYF. Together with reference TRBV5-1 and TRBJ2-7, the CDR3 gives the full variable domain: KAGVTQTPRYLIKTRGQQVTLSCSPISGHRSVSWYQQTPGQGLQFLFEYFSETQRNKGNFPGRFSGRQFSNSRSEMNVSTLELGDSALYLCASSSGAVYEQYFGPGTRLTVT.

This clonotype has a handful of counts. The rearrangement uses TRBV18 and TRBJ2-1, with 16 bases lining up with TRBD2. Trimming at V came to 3 bases and at J to 2 bases, leaving 4 bases not matched to a gene. The CDR3 extends over 18 amino acids. The V gene's germline CDR1 is KGHSH and CDR2 LQKENI. CDR3 nucleotide sequence: TGTGCCAGCTCACCGGGACTAGCGGGAGGGCTCCCCTACAATGAGCAGTTCTTC. Protein sequence: CASSPGLAGGLPYNEQFF. Variable domain in full (rest from reference TRBV18 and TRBJ2-1): NAGVMQNPRHLVRRRGQEARLRCSPMKGHSHVYWYRQLPEEGLKFMVYLQKENIIDESGMPKERFSAEFPKEGPSILRIQQVVRGDSAAYFCASSPGLAGGLPYNEQFFGPGTRLTVL.

The chain has TRBV19 and TRBJ2-1; possibly TRBD1 for D (5 bases). Trimming cost V 4 bases and J 1 base, with 11 bases left between them. Germline loops: CDR1 LNHDA, CDR2 SQIVND (reference sequence). The CDR3 is 15 residues long. As DNA, the CDR3 is TGTGCCAGTAGTAACCTCCAGGGATCCTACAATGAGCAGTTCTTC. Translation gives CASSNLQGSYNEQFF.

This clonotype was observed many times. This sequence joins TRBV30 and TRBJ1-1, with no clear D. Trimming pared 4 bases from V and 0 bases from J, leaving 6 bases between. The CDR3 has 12 residues. Germline CDR1 reads GTSNPN; CDR2 reads SVGIG (reference sequence). DNA for the CDR3: TGTGCCTGGATTTGGATGAACACTGAAGCTTTCTTT. Translation gives CAWIWMNTEAFF. The full variable domain, completed using reference TRBV30 and TRBJ1-1, is SQTIHQWPATLVQPVGSPLSLECTVEGTSNPNLYWYRQAAGRGLQLLFYSVGIGQISSEVPQNLSASRPQDRQFILSSKKLLLSDSGFYLCAWIWMNTEAFFGQGTRLTVV.

In this sample, this clonotype turned up many times. The rearrangement joins TRBV20-1 to TRBJ2-1; TRBD2 matches at 13 bases. This CDR3 contains 17 residues. Losses at the gene ends were 5 bases for V and 5 bases for J; bases not matched to a gene: 12. The germline V gene encodes CDR1 DFQATT and CDR2 SNEGSKA (reference sequence). The CDR3 loop is CSAHPGLAGYANNEQFF. CDR3 DNA: TGCAGTGCTCACCCGGGACTAGCGGGATACGCAAACAATGAGCAGTTCTTC.

Ten or more counts support this clonotype. The chain carries TRBV28 and TRBJ1-1, with no clear D. The CDR3 covers 13 residues. V was shortened by 7 bases and J by 0 bases, with 9 bases between the two germline ends. The germline CDR1 and CDR2 sequences are MDHEN and SYDVKM. The DNA for the CDR3 is TGTGCCAGCACCAACCGAATGAACACTGAAGCTTTCTTT. The encoded protein is CASTNRMNTEAFF.

This clonotype appeared many times. V and J are TRBV9 and TRBJ1-1; no reliable D call. CDR1 SGDLS and CDR2 YYNGEE come from the germline V gene. This CDR3 contains 15 residues. Trimming removed 1 base at V and 0 bases at J, with 10 bases between. In DNA form, the CDR3 reads TGTGCCAGCAGCGTAACGGGAGGACTGAACACTGAAGCTTTCTTT. This sequence encodes CASSVTGGLNTEAFF.

J is TRBJ1-2 and V is TRBV6-4; the D gene is possibly TRBD1 (5 bases). V was trimmed by 3 bases and J by 7 bases, leaving 18 bases between them. This CDR3 region has 15 residues. The germline V gene encodes CDR1 MRHNA and CDR2 SNTAGT. In DNA, the CDR3 is TGTGCCAGCAGTGAAGACCTTGGGGGGAGTTTTGGCTACACCTTC. It specifies CASSEDLGGSFGYTF.

This clonotype has a count of ten or more. The gene calls are TRBV3-1 and TRBJ1-4, with no clear D. CDR1 and CDR2 from the germline V gene are LGHDT and YNNKEL (reference sequence). This CDR3 is 13 amino acids long. The V end was cut by 4 bases, the J end by 8 bases, with 11 bases between. This CDR3 is CASSLGRGEKLFF. The CDR3, as DNA: TGTGCCAGCAGCCTGGGCCGGGGAGAAAAACTGTTTTTT.

This clonotype was detected ten times or more. The rearrangement uses TRBV24-1 and TRBJ2-3; weak D call: TRBD2 (5 bases). This CDR3 comprises 14 residues. The V end lost 4 bases, the J end lost 2 bases, and 9 bases lay between the germline ends. Germline V CDR1 and CDR2: KGHDR, SFDVKD. The CDR3 loop is CATSDAEVTDTQYF. CDR3 coding DNA: TGTGCCACCAGTGACGCGGAGGTCACAGATACGCAGTATTTT.

Here the CDR3 reads CASSLPGGAVEKLFF. The CDR3 DNA sequence: TGTGCCAGCAGCTTGCCGGGGGGAGCGGTTGAAAAACTGTTTTTT. This chain uses TRBV5-5 with TRBJ1-4, with D possibly being TRBD1 (5 bases). Trimming cost V 1 base and J 7 bases, with 14 bases left between them. Germline CDR1 reads SGHKS; CDR2 reads YYEKEE (reference sequence). The CDR3 length is 15 residues.

This clonotype occurred a few times. The chain carries TRBV5-1 and TRBJ2-4; 8 bases align to TRBD2. The end of the DNA fits TRBJ2-5 better, so the J call may be wrong. Germline V gene lookup returns CDR1 SGHRS and CDR2 YFSETQ. The CDR3 has 14 amino acids. In nucleotides, the CDR3 is TGCGCCAGCACTGGGCCTAGCGGGTTGGAGACCCAGTACTTC. It is translated as CASTGPSGLETQYF.

This clonotype was seen ten or more times. The genes are TRBV29-1 and TRBJ2-7; the D gene could be TRBD1 or TRBD2 (5 bases each). The V end was cut by 1 base, the J end by 4 bases, with 11 bases between. This CDR3 is 13 amino acids long. The V gene's germline CDR1 is SQVTM and CDR2 ANQGSEA. Written as DNA, the CDR3 is TGCAGCGTTGAAGGGGAGACAGCTTACGAGCAGTACTTC. Translated: CSVEGETAYEQYF.

This clonotype was found many times. This sequence joins TRBV20-1 and TRBJ2-7; 9 nucleotides line up with TRBD2. Germline V gene sequence: CDR1 DFQATT, CDR2 SNEGSKA (reference sequence). After removal of 2 bases from V and 0 bases from J, the junction contained 2 bases not matched to a gene. The CDR3 covers 14 residues. CDR3 DNA: TGCAGTGCTAGAAGTAGCGGGAGCTCCTACGAGCAGTACTTC. This gives the protein CSARSSGSSYEQYF.

This clonotype was seen many times. The chain is built from TRBV28 and TRBJ1-2, with D perhaps matching TRBD1 (6 bases). The V and J ends lost 5 bases and 2 bases respectively, with 15 bases between them. The CDR3 is made up of 15 amino acids. Germline V gives CDR1 MDHEN, CDR2 SYDVKM. CDR3 loop: CASSDLTGINYGYTF. The CDR3 region has the DNA TGTGCCAGCAGTGATCTAACAGGGATCAACTATGGCTACACCTTC.

The chain joins TRBV30 to TRBJ2-2; no clear D gene. V was pared by 1 base and J by 7 bases, with 10 bases between. Germline CDR1 GTSNPN, CDR2 SVGIG (reference sequence). The CDR3 is 13 residues long. The CDR3 reads CAWSGGVGGELFF. CDR3 bases: TGTGCCTGGAGTGGTGGGGTGGGCGGGGAGCTGTTTTTT. Supplemented by reference TRBV30 and TRBJ2-2, the full variable domain reads SQTIHQWPATLVQPVGSPLSLECTVEGTSNPNLYWYRQAAGRGLQLLFYSVGIGQISSEVPQNLSASRPQDRQFILSSKKLLLSDSGFYLCAWSGGVGGELFFGEGSRLTVL.

This clonotype was recorded many times. The junction does not match germline at one end; this may be a read error. This chain links TRBV28 with TRBJ2-7; 11 positions match TRBD2. The CDR3 covers 14 residues. Germline CDR1 and CDR2: MDHEN and SYDVKM. The CDR3 here is CASSRGSSGRAPNF. CDR3 in DNA: TGTGCCAGCAGCCGTGGAAGTAGCGGGAGGGCACCTAATTTC.

This clonotype was found a few times. The J gene is TRBJ1-5, the V gene TRBV4-1; weak D call: TRBD1 (5 bases). Trimming took 0 bases from V and 2 from J, leaving 17 bases between them. Germline V gives CDR1 MGHRA, CDR2 YSYEKL. CDR3 length: 18 amino acids. As DNA, the CDR3 is TGCGCCAGCAGCCAAGAAGCTCCGTGGGGAGGGGGCAATCAGCCCCAGCATTTT. As protein: CASSQEAPWGGGNQPQHF.

At least ten counts were recorded for this clonotype. The chain recombines TRBV24-1 with TRBJ1-5; possibly TRBD1 for D (6 bases). CDR3 length: 13 amino acids. CDR1 KGHDR and CDR2 SFDVKD come from the germline V gene. Trimming left V 7 bases short and J 7 bases short, with 13 bases between. The CDR3 reads CATSPTGKQPQHF. In DNA, the CDR3 is TGTGCCACCAGCCCCACAGGGAAACAGCCCCAGCATTTT.

In regard to this clonotype: This may come from a read error, since a much larger clone is one base off. The gene calls are TRBV12-3 or TRBV12-4 and TRBJ2-3; TRBD2 aligns across 8 bases. The CDR3 length is 14 residues. The chain's CDR3 is CASSETSAADTQYF. The CDR3 nucleotides read TGCGCCAGCAGTGAGACTAGCGCCGCAGATACGCAGTATTTT.

The V gene is TRBV29-1, the J gene TRBJ1-3; TRBD1 agrees at 9 bases. V was clipped by 3 bases and J by 1 base; unmatched bases: 10. CDR1 SQVTM and CDR2 ANQGSEA come from the germline V gene. This CDR3 has 17 residues. CDR3 nucleotides: TGCAGCGTTGATTCGGGACAGGGTCTTTTGTCTGGAAACACCATATATTTT. It translates to CSVDSGQGLLSGNTIYF.